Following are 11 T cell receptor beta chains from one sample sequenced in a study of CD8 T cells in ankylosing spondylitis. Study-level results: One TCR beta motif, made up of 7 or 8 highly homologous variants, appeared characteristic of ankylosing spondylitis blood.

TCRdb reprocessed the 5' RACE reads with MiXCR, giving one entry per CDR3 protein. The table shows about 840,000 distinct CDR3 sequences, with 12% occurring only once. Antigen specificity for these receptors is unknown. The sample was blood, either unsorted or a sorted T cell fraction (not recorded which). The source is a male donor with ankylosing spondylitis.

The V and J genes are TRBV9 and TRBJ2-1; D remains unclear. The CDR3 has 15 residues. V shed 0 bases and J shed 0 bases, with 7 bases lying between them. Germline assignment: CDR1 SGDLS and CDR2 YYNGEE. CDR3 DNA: TGTGCCAGCAGCGTAGAGGAACTCTCCTACAATGAGCAGTTCTTC. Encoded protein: CASSVEELSYNEQFF.

The CDR3 DNA reads TGTGCCAGCAGCCGGTTGGGACTCCCCAGCGGCTACACCTTC. This translates into CASSRLGLPSGYTF. J is TRBJ1-2 and V is TRBV12-3 or TRBV12-4; D perhaps matches TRBD1 (5 bases). The length of the CDR3 is 14 residues. Trimming removed 6 bases from V and 8 bases from J, with 19 bases in between.

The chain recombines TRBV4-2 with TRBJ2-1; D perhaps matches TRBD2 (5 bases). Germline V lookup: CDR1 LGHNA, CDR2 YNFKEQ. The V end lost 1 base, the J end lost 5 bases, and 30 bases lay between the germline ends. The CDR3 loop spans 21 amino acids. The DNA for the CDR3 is TGTGCCAGCAGCCAAGCGAAGGCCCTTCCTTACCGACTACAACTACACAATGAGCAGTTCTTC. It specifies CASSQAKALPYRLQLHNEQFF.

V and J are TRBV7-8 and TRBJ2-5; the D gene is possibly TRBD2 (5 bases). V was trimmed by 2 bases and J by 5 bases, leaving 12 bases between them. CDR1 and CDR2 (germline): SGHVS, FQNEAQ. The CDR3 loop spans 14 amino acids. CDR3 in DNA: TGTGCCAGCAGCTTAAGGCGGGTCGGGGAGACCCAGTACTTC. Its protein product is CASSLRRVGETQYF.

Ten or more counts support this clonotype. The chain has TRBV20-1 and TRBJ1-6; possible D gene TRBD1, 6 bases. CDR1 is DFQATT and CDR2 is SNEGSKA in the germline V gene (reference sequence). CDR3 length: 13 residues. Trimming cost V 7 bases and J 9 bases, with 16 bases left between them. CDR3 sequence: CSGTVVVSSPLHF. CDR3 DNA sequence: TGCAGTGGGACAGTGGTCGTATCTTCACCCCTCCACTTT.

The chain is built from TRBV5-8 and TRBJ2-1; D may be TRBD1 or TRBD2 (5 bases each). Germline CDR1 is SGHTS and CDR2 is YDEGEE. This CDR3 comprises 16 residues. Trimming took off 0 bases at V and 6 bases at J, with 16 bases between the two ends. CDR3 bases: TGTGCCAGCAGCTTGGAGAGGTCTTTCGGGGCCAATGAGCAGTTCTTC. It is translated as CASSLERSFGANEQFF. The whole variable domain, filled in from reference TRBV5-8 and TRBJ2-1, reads EAGVTQSPTHLIKTRGQQATLRCSPISGHTSVYWYQQALGLGLQFLLWYDEGEERNRGNFPPRFSGRQFPNYSSELNVNALELEDSALYLCASSLERSFGANEQFFGPGTRLTVL.

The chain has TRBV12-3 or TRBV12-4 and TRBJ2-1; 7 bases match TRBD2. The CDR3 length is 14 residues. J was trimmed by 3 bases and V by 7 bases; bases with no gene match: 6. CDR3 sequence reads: CASNIAGLYNEQFF. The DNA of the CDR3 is TGTGCCAGCAATATAGCGGGCCTCTACAATGAGCAGTTCTTC.

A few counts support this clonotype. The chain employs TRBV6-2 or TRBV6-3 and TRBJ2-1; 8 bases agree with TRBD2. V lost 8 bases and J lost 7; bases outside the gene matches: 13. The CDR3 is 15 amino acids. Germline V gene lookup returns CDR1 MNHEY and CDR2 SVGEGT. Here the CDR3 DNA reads TGTGCCAGCCACCCGAGCGGGGGCAGTGTGAATGAGCAGTTCTTC. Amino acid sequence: CASHPSGGSVNEQFF.

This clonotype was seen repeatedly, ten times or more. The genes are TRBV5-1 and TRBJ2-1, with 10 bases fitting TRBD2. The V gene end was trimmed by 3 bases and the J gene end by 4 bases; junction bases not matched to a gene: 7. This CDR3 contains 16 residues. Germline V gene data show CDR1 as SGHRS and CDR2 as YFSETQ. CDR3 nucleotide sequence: TGCGCCAGCAGCTCCCAGGGGACTAGCGAATACAATGAGCAGTTCTTC. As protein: CASSSQGTSEYNEQFF.

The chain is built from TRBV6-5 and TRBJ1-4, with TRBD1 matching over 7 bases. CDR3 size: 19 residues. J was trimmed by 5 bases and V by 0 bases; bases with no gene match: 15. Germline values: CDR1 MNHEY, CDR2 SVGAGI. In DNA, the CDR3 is TGTGCCAGCAGTTACTCGATATCAGGTCTCGGCAGGGGGAATGAAAAACTGTTTTTT. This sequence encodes CASSYSISGLGRGNEKLFF.

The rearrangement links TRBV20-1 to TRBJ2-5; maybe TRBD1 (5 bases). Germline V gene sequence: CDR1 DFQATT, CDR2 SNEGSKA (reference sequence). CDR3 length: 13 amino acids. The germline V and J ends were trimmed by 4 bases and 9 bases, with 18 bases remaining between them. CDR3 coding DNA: TGCAGTGCTAAGGTAGAAGGGCAAGGGGCCCAGTACTTC. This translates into CSAKVEGQGAQYF.